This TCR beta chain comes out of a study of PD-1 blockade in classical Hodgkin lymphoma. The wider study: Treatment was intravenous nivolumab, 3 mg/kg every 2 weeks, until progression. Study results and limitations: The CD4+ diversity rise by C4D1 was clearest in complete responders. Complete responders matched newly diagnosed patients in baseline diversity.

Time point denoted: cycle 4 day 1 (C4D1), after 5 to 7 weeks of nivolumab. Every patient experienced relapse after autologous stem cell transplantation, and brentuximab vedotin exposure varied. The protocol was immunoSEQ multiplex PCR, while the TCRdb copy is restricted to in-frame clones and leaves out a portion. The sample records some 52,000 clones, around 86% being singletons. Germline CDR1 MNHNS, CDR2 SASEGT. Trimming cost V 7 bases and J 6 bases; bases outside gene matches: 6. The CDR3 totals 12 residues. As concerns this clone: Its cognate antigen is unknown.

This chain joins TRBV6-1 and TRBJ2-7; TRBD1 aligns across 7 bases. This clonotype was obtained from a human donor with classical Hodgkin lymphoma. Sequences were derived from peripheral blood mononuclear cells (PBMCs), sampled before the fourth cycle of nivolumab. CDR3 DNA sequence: TGTGCCAGCATGCTGACAGGGTTCGAGCAGTACTTC. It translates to CASMLTGFEQYF.